This T cell receptor beta chain was captured in a study of metastatic and nonmetastatic thyroid tumors. Overall study context: Peripheral blood and tumor or nodule samples from malignant and benign thyroid patients were compared. The study's findings and limits: As reported, TCR beta diversity in blood and tumor was significantly higher in malignant thyroid tumors than in benign nodules.

No treatment of any kind had been given to any patient before thyroid surgery. Per the study methods: What underpinned the distant-metastasis classifier for papillary thyroid cancer was the set of CDR3 differences across clinicopathological groups. TCRdb used MiXCR to call clones anew from the PCR reads. The V and J calls, along with clone size, are taken from TCRdb and not from the paper's own processing. The sample lists tens of thousands of clones; 18% were seen once. This clone has ten or more counts. Its specificity is not known. At one of its ends the junction is not consistent with the germline gene, which may arise from a read error. The CDR3 length is 15 residues. Germline V CDR1 and CDR2: SSHAT, FNYEAQ (reference sequence).

This clonotype originated in a female donor with papillary thyroid cancer or a benign thyroid nodule (not recorded which). Some clones in this sample may be carry-over from other donors' samples. The chain couples TRBV7-7 to TRBJ2-5; 8 bases match TRBD1. The sequencing input was blood. CDR3 sequence (DNA): TGTGCTAGCAGCTTAGGGCAGGGGGCAGTTGAGACCCAGTACTTC. This sequence encodes CASSLGQGAVETQYF.